The T cell receptor (beta chain) under discussion was sequenced for a study of blood T cell repertoires in COVID-19. Study background: Whether acute or convalescent, the COVID-19 samples came from the United States, Italy and Spain. Sources were T cells, B-cell-depleted T cells, or PBMCs; the material itself was cDNA or gDNA.

This clone was seen a single time. How the authors handled the data: Quantification of nucleated cells was approximated via reference gene primer amplification. The method was immunoSEQ multiplex PCR; TCRdb's version includes in-frame clones alone and lacks a portion of them. V and J calls and clone size are those listed in that table; D and trimming were worked out from the DNA. The sample lists approximately 120,000 clones, around 85% occurring once. Patients from Seattle were sampled longitudinally, starting during active infection. Germline assignment: CDR1 SGHDN and CDR2 FVKESK. Trimming pared 4 bases from V and 7 bases from J, leaving 13 bases between. The CDR3 is 13 residues long.

Sample: peripheral blood. This clonotype was sampled from a woman older than 75 with COVID-19, enrolled during active disease. V usage is TRBV14 and J usage is TRBJ1-1; tentative D call: TRBD1 (5 bases). The CDR3 loop is CASSLFRGIEAFF. The CDR3 nucleotides are TGTGCCAGCAGCCTATTTCGGGGGATTGAAGCTTTCTTT.